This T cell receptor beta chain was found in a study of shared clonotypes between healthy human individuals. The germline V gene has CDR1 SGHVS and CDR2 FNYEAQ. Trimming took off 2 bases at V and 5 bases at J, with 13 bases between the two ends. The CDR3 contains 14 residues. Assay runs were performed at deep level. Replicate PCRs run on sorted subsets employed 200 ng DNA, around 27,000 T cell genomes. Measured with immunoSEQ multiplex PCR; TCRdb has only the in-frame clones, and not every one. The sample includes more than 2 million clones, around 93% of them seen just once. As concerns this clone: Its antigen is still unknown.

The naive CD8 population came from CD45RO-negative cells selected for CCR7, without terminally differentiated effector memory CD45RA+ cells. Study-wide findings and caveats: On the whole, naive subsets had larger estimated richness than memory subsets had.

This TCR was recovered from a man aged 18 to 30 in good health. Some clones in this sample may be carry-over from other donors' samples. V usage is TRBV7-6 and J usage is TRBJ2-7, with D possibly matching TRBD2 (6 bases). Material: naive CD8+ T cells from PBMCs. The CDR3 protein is CASSLKGGVHEQYF. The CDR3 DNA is TGTGCCAGCAGCTTAAAAGGAGGGGTCCACGAGCAGTACTTC.